The table lists the clone carrying this T cell receptor beta chain with a count of one. Antigen unknown. Some clones are missing from TCRdb's copy, which holds only in-frame ones; the method was immunoSEQ multiplex PCR. The sample yields 18,000 or so clones, roughly 54% seen once. These data come from a study of radiation and T cells in renal cell carcinoma. Study results and caveats: From baseline, blood top tumor clonotypes peaked at 2 weeks post-radiation. In nephrectomy-only tumors, top 100 clonotypes averaged roughly 45%, versus 54% irradiated.

CDR3 length: 15 residues. The germline V gene has CDR1 MNHEY and CDR2 SVGAGI. After removal of 0 bases from V and 4 bases from J, the junction contained 5 bases not matched to a gene. As for treatment: 15 Gy SBRT to primary tumor, nephrectomy 4 weeks later. Nephrectomy followed 15 Gy stereotactic body radiation by 4 weeks. Here the sequenced sample was tumor tissue, taken from a patient whose treatment included radiotherapy and nephrectomy. This sequence originates from a man in his forties or fifties with renal cell carcinoma. The gene calls are TRBV6-5 and TRBJ2-5; 7 bases match TRBD2. The CDR3 is CASSYSAGVGETQYF. CDR3 DNA: TGTGCCAGCAGTTACTCCGCGGGAGTGGGAGAGACCCAGTACTTC.